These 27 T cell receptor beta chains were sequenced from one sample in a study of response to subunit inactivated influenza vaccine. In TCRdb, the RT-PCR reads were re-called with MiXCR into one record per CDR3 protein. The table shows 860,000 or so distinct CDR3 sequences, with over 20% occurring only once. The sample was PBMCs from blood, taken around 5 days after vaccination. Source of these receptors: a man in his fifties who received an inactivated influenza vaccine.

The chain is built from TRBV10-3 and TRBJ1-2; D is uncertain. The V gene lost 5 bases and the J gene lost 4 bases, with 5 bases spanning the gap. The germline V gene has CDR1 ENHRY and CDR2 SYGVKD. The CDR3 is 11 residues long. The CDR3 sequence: CAISLGYGYTF. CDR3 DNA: TGTGCCATCAGTCTTGGCTATGGCTACACCTTC.

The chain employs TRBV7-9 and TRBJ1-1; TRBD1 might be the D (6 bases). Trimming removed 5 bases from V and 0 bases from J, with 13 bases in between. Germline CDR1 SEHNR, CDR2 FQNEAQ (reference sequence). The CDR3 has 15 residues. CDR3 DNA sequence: TGTGCCAGCAGCGGGACAAAACCCATGAACACTGAAGCTTTCTTT. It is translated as CASSGTKPMNTEAFF.

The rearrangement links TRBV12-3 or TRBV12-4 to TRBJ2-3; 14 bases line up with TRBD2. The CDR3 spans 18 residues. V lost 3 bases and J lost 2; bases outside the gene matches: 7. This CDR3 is CASSFLRGLAGATDTQYF. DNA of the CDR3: TGTGCCAGCAGTTTTCTAAGGGGACTAGCGGGGGCCACAGATACGCAGTATTTT.

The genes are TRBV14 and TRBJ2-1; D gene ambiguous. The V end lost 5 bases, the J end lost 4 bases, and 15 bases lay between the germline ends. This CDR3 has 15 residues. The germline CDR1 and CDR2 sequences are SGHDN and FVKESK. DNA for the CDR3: TGTGCCAGCAGCTACCATCCCAGTTATTACAATGAGCAGTTCTTC. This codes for CASSYHPSYYNEQFF.

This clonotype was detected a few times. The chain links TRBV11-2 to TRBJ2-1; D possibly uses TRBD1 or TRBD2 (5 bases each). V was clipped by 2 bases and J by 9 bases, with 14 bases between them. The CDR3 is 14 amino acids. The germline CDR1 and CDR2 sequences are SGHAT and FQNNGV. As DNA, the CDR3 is TGTGCCAGCAGCTTAAGCAGGGAGTATGCTGAGCAGTTCTTC. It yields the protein CASSLSREYAEQFF.

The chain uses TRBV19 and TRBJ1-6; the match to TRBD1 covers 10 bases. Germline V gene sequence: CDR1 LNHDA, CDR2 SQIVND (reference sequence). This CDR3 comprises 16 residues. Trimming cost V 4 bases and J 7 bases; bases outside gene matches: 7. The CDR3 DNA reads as TGTGCCAGTAGTACCGGGACAGGGGTAGGGAATTCACCCCTCCACTTT. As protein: CASSTGTGVGNSPLHF.

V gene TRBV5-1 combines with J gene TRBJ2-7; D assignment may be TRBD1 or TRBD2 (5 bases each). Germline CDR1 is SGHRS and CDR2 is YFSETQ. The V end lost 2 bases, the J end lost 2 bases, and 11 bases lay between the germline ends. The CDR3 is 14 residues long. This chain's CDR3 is CASSFEGIPYEQYF. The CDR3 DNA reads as TGCGCCAGCAGCTTTGAGGGGATCCCCTACGAGCAGTACTTC. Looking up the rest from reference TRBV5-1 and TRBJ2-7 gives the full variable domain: KAGVTQTPRYLIKTRGQQVTLSCSPISGHRSVSWYQQTPGQGLQFLFEYFSETQRNKGNFPGRFSGRQFSNSRSEMNVSTLELGDSALYLCASSFEGIPYEQYFGPGTRLTVT.

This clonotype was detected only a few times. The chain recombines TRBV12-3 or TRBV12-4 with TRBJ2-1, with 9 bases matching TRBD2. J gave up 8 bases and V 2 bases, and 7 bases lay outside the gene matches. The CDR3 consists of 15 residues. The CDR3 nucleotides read TGTGCCAGCAGTTTACAGCGGGGGGTTACGGATGAGCAGTTCTTC. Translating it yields CASSLQRGVTDEQFF.

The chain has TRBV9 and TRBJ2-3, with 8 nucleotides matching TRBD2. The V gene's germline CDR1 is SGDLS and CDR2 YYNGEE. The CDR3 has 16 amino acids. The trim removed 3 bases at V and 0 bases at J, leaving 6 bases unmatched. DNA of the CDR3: TGTGCCAGCAGCGCCCGACTAGCGTCTAGCACAGATACGCAGTATTTT. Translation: CASSARLASSTDTQYF.

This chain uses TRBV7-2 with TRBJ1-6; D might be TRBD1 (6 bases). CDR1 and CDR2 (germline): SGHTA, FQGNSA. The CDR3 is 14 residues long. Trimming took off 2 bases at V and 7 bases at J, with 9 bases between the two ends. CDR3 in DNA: TGTGCCAGCAGCTTACAGGGGACCAATTCACCCCTCCACTTT. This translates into CASSLQGTNSPLHF.

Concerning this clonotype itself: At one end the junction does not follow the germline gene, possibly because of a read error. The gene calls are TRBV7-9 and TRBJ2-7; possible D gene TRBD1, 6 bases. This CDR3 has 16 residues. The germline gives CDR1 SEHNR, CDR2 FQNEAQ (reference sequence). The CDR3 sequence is CASSLEIGTKRYEQYF. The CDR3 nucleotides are TGTGCCAGCAGTTTAGAGATAGGGACAAAACGCTACGAGCAGTACTTC.

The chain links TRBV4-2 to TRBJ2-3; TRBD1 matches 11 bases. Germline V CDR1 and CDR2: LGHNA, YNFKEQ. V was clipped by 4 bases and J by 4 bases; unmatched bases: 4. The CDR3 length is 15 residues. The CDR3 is CASSLLGQGADTQYF. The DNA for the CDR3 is TGTGCCAGCAGCCTCTTGGGACAGGGGGCAGATACGCAGTATTTT.

This chain's CDR3 is CAISRDRKANYGYTF. The CDR3 DNA sequence: TGTGCCATCAGCCGGGACAGGAAAGCTAACTATGGCTACACCTTC. The J gene is TRBJ1-2, the V gene TRBV10-3; 8 bases are shared with TRBD1. The CDR3 covers 15 residues. Losses at the gene ends were 6 bases for V and 0 bases for J; bases not matched to a gene: 6. From germline, CDR1 is ENHRY and CDR2 SYGVKD.

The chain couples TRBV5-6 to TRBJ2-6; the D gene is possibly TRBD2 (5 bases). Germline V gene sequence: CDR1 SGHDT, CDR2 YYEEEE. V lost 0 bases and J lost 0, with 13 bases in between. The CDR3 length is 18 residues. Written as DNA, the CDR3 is TGTGCCAGCAGCTTGGCCTCGGGCGGGCGCTCTGGGGCCAACGTCCTGACTTTC. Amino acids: CASSLASGGRSGANVLTF.

CDR3 nucleotides: TGTGCCAGCACCCTAGGGGTTAGCACAGATACGCAGTATTTT. Translation: CASTLGVSTDTQYF. The chain combines TRBV12-3 or TRBV12-4 with TRBJ2-3, with D possibly matching TRBD1 (5 bases). The CDR3 runs to 14 residues. V shed 7 bases and J shed 0 bases, with 11 bases lying between them.

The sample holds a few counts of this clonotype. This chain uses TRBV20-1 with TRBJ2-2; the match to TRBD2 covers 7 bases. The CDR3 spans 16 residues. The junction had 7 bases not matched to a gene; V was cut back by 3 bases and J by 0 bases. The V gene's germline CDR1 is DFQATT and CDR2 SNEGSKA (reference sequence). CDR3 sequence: CSASSWEGANTGELFF. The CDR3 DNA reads TGCAGTGCTAGTTCTTGGGAGGGCGCGAACACCGGGGAGCTGTTTTTT.

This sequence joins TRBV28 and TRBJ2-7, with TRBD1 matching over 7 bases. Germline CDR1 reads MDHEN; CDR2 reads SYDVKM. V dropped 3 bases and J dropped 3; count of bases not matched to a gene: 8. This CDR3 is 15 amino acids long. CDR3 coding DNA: TGTGCCAGCAGTTTCCCTATGGGACAGCACTACGAGCAGTACTTC. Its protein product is CASSFPMGQHYEQYF.

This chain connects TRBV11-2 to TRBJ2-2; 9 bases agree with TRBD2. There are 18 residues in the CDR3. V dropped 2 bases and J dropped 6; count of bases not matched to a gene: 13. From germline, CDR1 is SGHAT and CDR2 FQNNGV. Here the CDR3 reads CASSLSSLAGGFSGELFF. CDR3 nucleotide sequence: TGTGCCAGCAGCTTAAGCAGCCTGGCGGGGGGGTTCTCCGGGGAGCTGTTTTTT.

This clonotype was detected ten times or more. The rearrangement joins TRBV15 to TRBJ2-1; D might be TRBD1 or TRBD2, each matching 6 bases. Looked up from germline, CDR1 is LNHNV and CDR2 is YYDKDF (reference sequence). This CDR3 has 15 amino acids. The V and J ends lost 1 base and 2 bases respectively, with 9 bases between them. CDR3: CATSRGGGPYNEQFF. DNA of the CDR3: TGTGCCACCAGCAGAGGAGGGGGGCCCTACAATGAGCAGTTCTTC.

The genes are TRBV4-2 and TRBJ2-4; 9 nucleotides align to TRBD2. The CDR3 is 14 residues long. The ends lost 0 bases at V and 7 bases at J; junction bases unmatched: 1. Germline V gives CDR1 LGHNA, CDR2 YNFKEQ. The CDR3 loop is CASSQDLAGNIQYF. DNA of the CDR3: TGTGCCAGCAGCCAAGATCTAGCGGGGAACATTCAGTACTTC.

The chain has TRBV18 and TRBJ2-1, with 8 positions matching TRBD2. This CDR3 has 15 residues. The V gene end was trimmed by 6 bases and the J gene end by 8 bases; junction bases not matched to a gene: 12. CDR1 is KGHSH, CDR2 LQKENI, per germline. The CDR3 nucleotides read TGTGCCAGCTCTCAAAACGGGGGGGCCGGGGATGAGCAGTTCTTC. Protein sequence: CASSQNGGAGDEQFF.

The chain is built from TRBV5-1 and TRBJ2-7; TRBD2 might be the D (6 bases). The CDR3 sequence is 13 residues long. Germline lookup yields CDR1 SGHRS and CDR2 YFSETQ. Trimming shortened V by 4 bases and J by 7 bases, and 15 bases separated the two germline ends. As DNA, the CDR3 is TGCGCCAGCAGCCCAGCGGGTCCCCTGGAGCAGTACTTC. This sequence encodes CASSPAGPLEQYF.

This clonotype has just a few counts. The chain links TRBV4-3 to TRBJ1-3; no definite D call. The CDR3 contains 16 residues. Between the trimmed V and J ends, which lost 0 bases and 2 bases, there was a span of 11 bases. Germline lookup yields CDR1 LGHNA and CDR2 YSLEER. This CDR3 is CASSQDSRATGNTIYF. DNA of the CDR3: TGCGCCAGCAGCCAAGATTCGAGGGCTACTGGAAACACCATATATTTT.

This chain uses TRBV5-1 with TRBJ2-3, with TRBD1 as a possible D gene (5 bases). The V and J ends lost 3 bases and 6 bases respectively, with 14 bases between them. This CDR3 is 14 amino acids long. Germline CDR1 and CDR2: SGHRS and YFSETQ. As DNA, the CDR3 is TGCGCCAGCAGCTCCCAGGGAACGGTCGATACGCAGTATTTT. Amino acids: CASSSQGTVDTQYF.

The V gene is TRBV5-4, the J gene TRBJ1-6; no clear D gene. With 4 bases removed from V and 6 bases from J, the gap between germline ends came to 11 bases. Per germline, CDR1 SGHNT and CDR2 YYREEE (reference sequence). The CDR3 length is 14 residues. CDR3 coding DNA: TGTGCCAGCAGCCCGGACCCCGTTAATTCACCCCTCCACTTT. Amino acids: CASSPDPVNSPLHF.

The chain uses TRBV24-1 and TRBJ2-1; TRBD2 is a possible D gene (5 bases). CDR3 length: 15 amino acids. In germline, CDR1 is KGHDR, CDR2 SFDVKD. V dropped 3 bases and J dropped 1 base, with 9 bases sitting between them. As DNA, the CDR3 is TGTGCCACCAGTGATACCGGGATGTCCTACAATGAGCAGTTCTTC. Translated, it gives CATSDTGMSYNEQFF.

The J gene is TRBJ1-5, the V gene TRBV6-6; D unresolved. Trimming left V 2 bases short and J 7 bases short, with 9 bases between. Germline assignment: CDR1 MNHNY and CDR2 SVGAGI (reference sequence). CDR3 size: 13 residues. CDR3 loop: CASSYTIGQPQHF. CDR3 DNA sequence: TGTGCCAGCAGTTACACCATCGGGCAGCCCCAGCATTTT.